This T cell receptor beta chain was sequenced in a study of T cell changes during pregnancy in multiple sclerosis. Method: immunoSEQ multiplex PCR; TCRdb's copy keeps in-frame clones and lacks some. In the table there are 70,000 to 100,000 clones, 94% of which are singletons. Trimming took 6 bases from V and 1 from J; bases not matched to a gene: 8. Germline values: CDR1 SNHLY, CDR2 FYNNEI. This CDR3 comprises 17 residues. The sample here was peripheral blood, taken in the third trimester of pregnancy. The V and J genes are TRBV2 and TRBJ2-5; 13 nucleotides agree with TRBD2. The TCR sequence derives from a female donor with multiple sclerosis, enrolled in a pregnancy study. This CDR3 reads CASRRLAGGGFQETQYF. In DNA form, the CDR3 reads TGTGCCAGCAGAAGACTAGCGGGAGGTGGGTTCCAAGAGACCCAGTACTTC.